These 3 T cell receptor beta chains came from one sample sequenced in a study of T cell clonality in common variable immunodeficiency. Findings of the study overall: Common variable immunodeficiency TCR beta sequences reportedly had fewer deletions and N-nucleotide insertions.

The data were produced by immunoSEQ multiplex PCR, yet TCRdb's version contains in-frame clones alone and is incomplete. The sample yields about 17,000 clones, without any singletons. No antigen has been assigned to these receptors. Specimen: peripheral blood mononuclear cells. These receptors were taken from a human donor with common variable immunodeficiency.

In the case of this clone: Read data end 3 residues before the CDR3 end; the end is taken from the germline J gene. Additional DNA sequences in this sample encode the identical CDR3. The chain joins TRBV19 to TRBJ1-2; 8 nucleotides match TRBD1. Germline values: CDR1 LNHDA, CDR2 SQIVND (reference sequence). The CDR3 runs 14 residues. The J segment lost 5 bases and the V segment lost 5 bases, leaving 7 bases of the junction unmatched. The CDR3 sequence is CASSPRTGSYGYTF. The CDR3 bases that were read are TGTGCCAGTAGTCCTAGGACAGGGAGTTATGGC.

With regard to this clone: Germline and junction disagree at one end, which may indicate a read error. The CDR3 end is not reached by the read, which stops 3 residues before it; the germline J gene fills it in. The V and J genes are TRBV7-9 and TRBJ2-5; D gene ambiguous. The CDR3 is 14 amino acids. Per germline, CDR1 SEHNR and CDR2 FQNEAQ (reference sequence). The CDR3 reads CANSLGNGKETQYF. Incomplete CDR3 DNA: TGTGCCAACAGCTTGGGCAACGGAAAAGAGACC.

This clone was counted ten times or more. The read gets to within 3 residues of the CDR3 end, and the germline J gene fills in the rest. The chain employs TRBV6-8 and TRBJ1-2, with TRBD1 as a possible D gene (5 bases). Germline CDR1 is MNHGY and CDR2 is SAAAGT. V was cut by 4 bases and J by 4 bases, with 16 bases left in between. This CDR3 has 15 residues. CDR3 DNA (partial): TGTGCCAGCAGTTGTCGAGGGGTTCAGAGCTATGGC. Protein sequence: CASSCRGVQSYG. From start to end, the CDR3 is CASSCRGVQSYGYTF.